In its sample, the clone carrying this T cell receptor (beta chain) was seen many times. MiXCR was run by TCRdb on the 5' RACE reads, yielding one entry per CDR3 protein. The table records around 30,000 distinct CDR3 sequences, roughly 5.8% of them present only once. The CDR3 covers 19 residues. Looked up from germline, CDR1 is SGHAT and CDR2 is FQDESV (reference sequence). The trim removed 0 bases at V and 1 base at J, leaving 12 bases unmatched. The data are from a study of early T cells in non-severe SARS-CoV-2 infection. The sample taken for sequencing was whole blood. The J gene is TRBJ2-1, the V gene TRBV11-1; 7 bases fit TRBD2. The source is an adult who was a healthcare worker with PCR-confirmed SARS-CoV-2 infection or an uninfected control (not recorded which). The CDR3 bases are TGTGCCAGCAGCTTAGCCAAAGTCTGGGCTAGCGGATCCTACAATGAGCAGTTCTTC. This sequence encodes CASSLAKVWASGSYNEQFF.